Listed here is a single TCR beta chain. Its antigen is unknown. One base away there is no much larger clone; base qualities are not given. The CDR3 numbers 12 residues from cysteine through phenylalanine. The DNA shown is the 36-base CDR3, in frame from base 1. The germline V gene sets CDR1 to SGHDT and CDR2 to YYEEEE. At the junction V is shortened by 4 bases and J by 5 bases, with 9 bases in between. The sample belongs to a study of blood T cell repertoires in COVID-19 (dated by TCRdb to the early 2020s). Regarding the study in general: Collaborator samples came from the United States, Italy and Spain and covered acute and convalescent phases of COVID-19. The material from the prospective study consisted of cDNA or gDNA derived from T cells, B-cell-depleted T cells, or PBMCs. Subjects who had been exposed to COVID-19, were actively infected with it, or had recovered from it provided the deeply sampled blood TCRbeta repertoires that made up the dataset. A freely available public database, intended as a resource for researchers studying the immune response to SARS-CoV-2, is where the repertoires were released. The samples were drawn from two sources: the first 160 participants of the ongoing ImmuneRACE study, and over 1,000 subjects contributed by 6 global collaborators. The sample metadata nearly always contained a de-identified subject ID, COVID-19 status, age in years and sex. HLA class I and class II types, where available, came from metadata supplied by the sample provider rather than from assay-based typing.

The collaborating institutions used their own protocols to collect whole blood in K2EDTA tubes. For TCRbeta analysis, collaborator samples were shipped as frozen whole blood, as isolated PBMCs, or as DNA extracted from either sample type. Overall study outcomes, separate from this receptor: The amount of clinical and demographic metadata varied by source and participant and was provided uncurated.

TCRbeta CDR3 regions were amplified from genomic DNA by means of the immunoSEQ Assay, a bias-controlled multiplex PCR. The authors' analysis ran thus. Nucleated cell counts per sample were estimated from amplification of reference gene primers within the assay. Sequence reads were collapsed and filtered to measure the absolute abundance of every unique TCRbeta CDR3 rearrangement. For each sample, productive Simpson clonality was calculated by taking the square root of Simpson's diversity index across productive rearrangements. TCRdb stores this immuneACCESS table with in-frame sequences only. Part of the clones is absent; in the studies checked, under half of the shortfall reflects unresolved V genes, and no reason is known for the rest. V and J calls and clone size are given by that table; D and trimming were obtained from the DNA. The sample contains under 200,000 clones, approximately 85% of them found a single time. The top ten clonotypes cover 1% to 1.2% of the sample.

Rearrangement joined TRBV5-6 to TRBJ1-1, with no confident D gene call. This receptor was identified in a man aged 35 to 55 with acute or convalescent COVID-19. Sequencing input: peripheral blood. The DNA is TGTGCCAGCAGCCGCGCGTTGACTGAAGCTTTCTTT. Its protein product is CASSRALTEAFF.